One and the same sample provided the 15 T cell receptor beta chains below, sequenced in a study of PD-L1 blockade in urothelial cancer. Here immunoSEQ multiplex PCR was the method, and the copy in TCRdb shows in-frame clones only, minus some. The sample has about 87,000 clones, roughly 84% seen once. The time point was: pretreatment peripheral blood. The sequencing here drew on PBMCs, taken around atezolizumab (anti-PD-L1) treatment. These receptors were obtained from a man in his fifties or sixties with urothelial cancer.

The rearrangement links TRBV10-3 to TRBJ2-1, with 10 bases matching TRBD2. CDR1 is ENHRY, CDR2 SYGVKD, per germline. The V and J ends lost 6 bases and 6 bases, in that order; junction bases with no gene match: 5. CDR3 length: 14 amino acids. This CDR3 reads CAISGLAAFNEQFF. As DNA, the CDR3 is TGTGCCATCAGCGGACTAGCGGCCTTCAATGAGCAGTTCTTC.

CDR3 loop: CASSEVEGSTGELFF. CDR3 nucleotide sequence: TGTGCCAGCAGTGAGGTGGAGGGCAGCACCGGGGAGCTGTTTTTT. V gene TRBV2 combines with J gene TRBJ2-2, with a weak D call TRBD2 (6 bases). Trimming shortened V by 3 bases and J by 4 bases, and 12 bases separated the two germline ends. CDR1 SNHLY and CDR2 FYNNEI come from the germline V gene. The CDR3 consists of 15 residues.

The gene calls are TRBV27 and TRBJ2-5, with 9 bases fitting TRBD2. J was trimmed by 4 bases and V by 5 bases; bases with no gene match: 14. Germline CDR1 is MNHEY and CDR2 is SMNVEV (reference sequence). The CDR3 runs 17 residues. CDR3 region: CASSISGSGLPRETQYF. The CDR3 DNA reads TGTGCCAGCAGTATTAGCGGGAGTGGCCTACCGAGAGAGACCCAGTACTTC.

CDR3 loop: CASKYLAGALGIQYF. CDR3 bases: TGTGCCAGCAAGTACCTAGCGGGGGCCCTCGGCATTCAGTACTTC. This chain connects TRBV2 to TRBJ2-4; 10 bases are shared with TRBD2. Germline assignment: CDR1 SNHLY and CDR2 FYNNEI. CDR3 size: 15 residues. Unmatched junction bases numbered 12, after V lost 7 bases and J lost 9 bases. Drawing the rest from reference TRBV2 and TRBJ2-4, the complete variable domain is EPEVTQTPSHQVTQMGQEVILRCVPISNHLYFYWYRQILGQKVEFLVSFYNNEISEKSEIFDDQFSVERPDGSNFTLKIRSTKLEDSAMYFCASKYLAGALGIQYFGAGTRLSVL.

The chain has TRBV19 and TRBJ2-3; 8 nucleotides agree with TRBD1. Unmatched junction bases numbered 5, after V lost 3 bases and J lost 6 bases. CDR3 size: 14 residues. Per the germline V gene, CDR1 is LNHDA and CDR2 is SQIVND (reference sequence). The CDR3 DNA sequence: TGTGCCAGTAGTATGCAGGGGGCGGAGGATACGCAGTATTTT. It encodes CASSMQGAEDTQYF.

Written as DNA, the CDR3 is TGCGCCAGCAGCCAAGAGGGCGTAGGGTTCTTC. Amino acids: CASSQEGVGFF. This rearrangement joins TRBV4-1 to TRBJ2-1; no reliable D call. The length of the CDR3 is 11 residues. The germline V gene has CDR1 MGHRA and CDR2 YSYEKL. Between the trimmed V and J ends, which lost 0 bases and 15 bases, there was a span of 9 bases.

The table lists this clone with a count of one. The chain uses TRBV27 and TRBJ1-5, with D hard to call. This CDR3 contains 13 residues. V was clipped by 4 bases and J by 5 bases, with 9 bases between them. Germline V gene sequence: CDR1 MNHEY, CDR2 SMNVEV (reference sequence). CDR3 nucleotide sequence: TGTGCCAGCAGTTGGGCGCCGGATCAGCCCCAGCATTTT. Protein sequence: CASSWAPDQPQHF.

There are a few counts of this clone. The CDR3 ends on some other residue instead of the conserved phenylalanine or tryptophan, so this is likely a read error. No DNA is shown, since the ends of the CDR3 on it are uncertain; the CDR3 is the one TCRdb lists. The V and J genes are TRBV9 and TRBJ1-2; the DNA was not compared with TRBD1, the D call given in the table. 12 amino acids form the CDR3, both terminal residues included. The germline gives CDR1 SGDLS, CDR2 YYNGEE. The CDR3 spells CASSVDGDTLYL.

The chain is built from TRBV10-3 and TRBJ2-5, with TRBD2 identical over 9 bases. V gave up 2 bases and J gave up 5 bases; unmatched junction bases: 12. CDR1 is ENHRY and CDR2 is SYGVKD in the germline V gene. This CDR3 region has 17 residues. CDR3 DNA sequence: TGTGCCATCAGTGAGAACAACCGACAAACTAGCGGGGAGACCCAGTACTTC. Translated, it gives CAISENNRQTSGETQYF.

V is TRBV29-1 and J is TRBJ2-1; 8 nucleotides align to TRBD1. Germline assignment: CDR1 SQVTM and CDR2 ANQGSEA. The CDR3 is 14 residues long. V was pared by 2 bases and J by 7 bases, with 7 bases of the junction left unmatched. CDR3 sequence reads: CSVEPGGNANEQFF. CDR3 DNA: TGCAGCGTTGAACCAGGGGGCAATGCTAATGAGCAGTTCTTC.

CDR3 coding DNA: TGCGCCAGCAGCTTACAGGGAGACAGCACAGATACGCAGTATTTT. Amino acid sequence: CASSLQGDSTDTQYF. The chain joins TRBV5-1 to TRBJ2-3; tentatively, D is TRBD1 (6 bases). The germline V and J ends were trimmed by 2 bases and 0 bases, with 10 bases remaining between them. Germline CDR1 SGHRS, CDR2 YFSETQ. The CDR3 runs to 15 residues.

The chain is built from TRBV18 and TRBJ2-2; 7 bases align to TRBD1. Germline V gene data show CDR1 as KGHSH and CDR2 as LQKENI. The CDR3 consists of 18 residues. Losses at the gene ends were 3 bases for V and 1 base for J; bases not matched to a gene: 11. In DNA, the CDR3 is TGTGCCAGCTCACCCCGGACAGGTCCCTCAAGGAACACCGGGGAGCTGTTTTTT. This codes for CASSPRTGPSRNTGELFF.

The chain links TRBV2 to TRBJ2-5; 9 positions agree with TRBD2. Germline CDR1 and CDR2: SNHLY and FYNNEI. V trimming: 7 bases; J trimming: 5 bases; junction bases outside the gene matches: 8. The CDR3 spans 14 residues. The chain's CDR3 is CASMTSGRAETQYF. The DNA for the CDR3 is TGTGCCAGCATGACTAGCGGAAGGGCGGAGACCCAGTACTTC.

This chain joins TRBV7-8 and TRBJ1-3, with TRBD1 identical over 9 bases. The CDR3 is made up of 17 amino acids. After removal of 5 bases from V and 3 bases from J, the junction contained 11 bases not matched to a gene. Germline lookup yields CDR1 SGHVS and CDR2 FQNEAQ. CDR3 amino acids: CASSNRPGTGFGNTIYF. DNA for the CDR3: TGTGCCAGCAGCAACCGTCCCGGGACAGGGTTTGGAAACACCATATATTTT.

J is TRBJ2-7 and V is TRBV6-8; D may be TRBD2 (6 bases). The ends were cut back, 6 bases at V and 6 bases at J, with 12 bases in the middle. The germline CDR1 and CDR2 sequences are MNHGY and SAAAGT. This CDR3 is 12 amino acids long. CDR3 in DNA: TGTGCCAGCAGCCTGCTAGCGTGCGAGCAGTACTTC. Protein product: CASSLLACEQYF.